This TCR beta chain came from a study of T cell responses to AZD1222 COVID-19 vaccine. In the study overall: Second-dose timings of about 4 or about 12 weeks were pooled. General study points: Close to half of spike-specific TCRs reportedly recognize unmutated variant regions. None of the repertoires were sampled until the peak T cell response had passed. Clonal diversity may have been underestimated in mostly white British donors.

TCRdb's table, derived via immunoSEQ multiplex PCR, lists solely in-frame clones and lacks some. The table has about 120,000 clones, around 86% seen once; the top ten hold approximately 1.3%. A remark on this clone: Its antigen is unknown.

Trimming took 8 bases from V and 9 from J; bases not matched to a gene: 8. Germline loops: CDR1 SEHNR, CDR2 FQNEAQ (reference sequence). This CDR3 has 13 residues. The TCR sequence derives from an adult in good health. This specimen was peripheral blood, taken on day 0 of AZD1222 vaccination. The chain employs TRBV7-9 and TRBJ2-4; TRBD1 aligns across 9 bases. The CDR3 spells CASSGQGGGIQYF. In DNA form, the CDR3 reads TGTGCCAGCTCGGGACAGGGAGGAGGCATTCAGTACTTC.